The next 27 T cell receptor beta chains were all read from a single sample in a study of blood T cell repertoires in COVID-19. Produced via immunoSEQ multiplex PCR; TCRdb's table is partial and in-frame only. The sample includes about 140,000 clones, around 76% of them seen just once. Sequences were obtained from peripheral blood. The receptors were gathered from a man older than 75 with acute or convalescent COVID-19.

This chain links TRBV4-3 with TRBJ1-1, with 10 nucleotides matching TRBD1. Trimming removed 1 base from V and 10 bases from J; junction bases left unmatched: 12. The germline gives CDR1 LGHNA, CDR2 YSLEER. The CDR3 sequence is 16 residues long. As DNA, the CDR3 is TGCGCCAGCAGCCAAGCGAGACAGGGGGCGAGTGGAACAGCTTTCTTT. Protein: CASSQARQGASGTAFF.

The genes are TRBV15 and TRBJ1-4, with a weak D call TRBD1 (5 bases). CDR1 is LNHNV and CDR2 is YYDKDF in the germline V gene (reference sequence). Trimming took 0 bases from V and 7 from J, leaving 12 bases between them. CDR3 length: 15 amino acids. The CDR3 is CATSRERDRSEKLFF. CDR3 sequence (DNA): TGTGCCACCAGCAGAGAGCGGGACCGGAGTGAAAAACTGTTTTTT.

This chain joins TRBV11-2 and TRBJ2-5; no firm D call. This CDR3 is 14 amino acids long. The V gene's germline CDR1 is SGHAT and CDR2 FQNNGV. V dropped 1 base and J dropped 9 bases, with 15 bases sitting between them. CDR3: CASSLGRSSVAQYF. CDR3 DNA: TGTGCCAGCAGCTTAGGACGTAGCTCGGTGGCCCAGTACTTC.

This chain links TRBV4-3 with TRBJ2-5; D gene ambiguous. The CDR3 extends over 13 amino acids. CDR1 and CDR2 (germline): LGHNA, YSLEER. The germline V and J ends were trimmed by 3 bases and 5 bases, with 10 bases remaining between them. CDR3 amino acids: CASSQGRVETQYF. CDR3 nucleotide sequence: TGCGCCAGCAGCCAGGGCCGAGTCGAGACCCAGTACTTC.

The V and J genes are TRBV18 and TRBJ2-2, with TRBD1 identical over 8 bases. Trimming cost V 3 bases and J 5 bases; bases outside gene matches: 5. The CDR3 length is 15 residues. CDR1 is KGHSH, CDR2 LQKENI, per germline. The CDR3 sequence: CASSPGQGGTGELFF. CDR3 coding DNA: TGTGCCAGCTCACCCGGACAGGGAGGAACCGGGGAGCTGTTTTTT.

The chain couples TRBV7-2 to TRBJ2-3; maybe TRBD2 (6 bases). The CDR3 totals 16 residues. Trimming removed 1 base from V and 3 bases from J, with 14 bases in between. Germline CDR1 and CDR2: SGHTA and FQGNSA. CDR3 nucleotides: TGTGCCAGCAGCTTAGGAGGATCAGGGACTACAGATACGCAGTATTTT. It yields the protein CASSLGGSGTTDTQYF.

A few counts support this clone. This rearrangement joins TRBV2 to TRBJ1-5, with D perhaps matching TRBD1 (5 bases). V was pared by 7 bases and J by 7 bases, with 17 bases between. The CDR3 has 14 amino acids. Per germline, CDR1 SNHLY and CDR2 FYNNEI. Here the CDR3 reads CASTLRQGGQPQHF. CDR3 sequence (DNA): TGTGCCAGCACTTTACGCCAGGGTGGACAGCCCCAGCATTTT.

The chain links TRBV3-1 (or the pseudogene TRBV3-2) to TRBJ2-3; D possibly corresponds to TRBD1 (6 bases). Germline CDR1 reads LGHDT; CDR2 reads YNNKEL (reference sequence). CDR3 size: 12 residues. The germline V and J ends were trimmed by 4 bases and 5 bases, with 7 bases remaining between them. The CDR3 loop reads CASSLQGDTQYF. The DNA for the CDR3 is TGTGCCAGCAGCCTACAGGGAGATACGCAGTATTTT.

The chain recombines TRBV11-3 with TRBJ2-5; TRBD2 might be the D (6 bases). This CDR3 comprises 13 residues. V shed 8 bases and J shed 5 bases, with 15 bases lying between them. Per germline, CDR1 SGHNT and CDR2 YENEEA. The CDR3 DNA reads TGTGCCAGCGGGGGAGGCCCTCGGGAGACCCAGTACTTC. This translates into CASGGGPRETQYF.

This clone was picked up a small number of times. The chain couples TRBV18 to TRBJ2-2; 8 bases agree with TRBD1. Germline CDR1 KGHSH, CDR2 LQKENI. V lost 2 bases to trimming and J lost 5 bases; unmatched junction nucleotides: 4. This CDR3 is 15 amino acids long. This CDR3 reads CASSPGTGKTGELFF. The CDR3 nucleotides are TGTGCCAGCTCACCAGGGACAGGAAAAACCGGGGAGCTGTTTTTT.

The V call is TRBV23-1, the J call TRBJ2-4; 13 bases are a match to TRBD2. TRBV23-1 falls under the ORF class, with uncertain function. This CDR3 spans 20 amino acids. Trimming removed 2 bases from V and 1 base from J; junction bases left unmatched: 11. CDR3 sequence (DNA): TGCGCCAGCAGTCAACCGGGACTAGCGGGGCTTATACCGGCCAAAAACATTCAGTACTTC. Protein product: CASSQPGLAGLIPAKNIQYF.

V usage is TRBV5-5 and J usage is TRBJ1-5, with D possibly matching TRBD1 (5 bases). Germline lookup yields CDR1 SGHKS and CDR2 YYEKEE (reference sequence). V lost 0 bases and J 6 bases, leaving 13 bases between the germline ends. The length of the CDR3 is 15 residues. DNA of the CDR3: TGTGCCAGCAGCTTGGATCGGTCAGGGATTCAGCCCCAGCATTTT. Amino acid sequence: CASSLDRSGIQPQHF.

V is TRBV30 and J is TRBJ1-5, with TRBD1 identical over 9 bases. With 2 bases clipped from V and 5 bases from J, the junction kept 7 bases outside the gene matches. The germline V gene encodes CDR1 GTSNPN and CDR2 SVGIG (reference sequence). There are 15 residues in the CDR3. CDR3 nucleotide sequence: TGTGCCTGGAGTTCAGGGGGACAGGGCTATCAGCCCCAGCATTTT. Translated: CAWSSGGQGYQPQHF. The variable domain in full, with the rest retrieved from reference TRBV30 and TRBJ1-5, is SQTIHQWPATLVQPVGSPLSLECTVEGTSNPNLYWYRQAAGRGLQLLFYSVGIGQISSEVPQNLSASRPQDRQFILSSKKLLLSDSGFYLCAWSSGGQGYQPQHFGDGTRLSIL.

This clone was counted only a few times. The chain joins TRBV18 to TRBJ2-7, with 10 positions matching TRBD2. The CDR3 is made up of 15 amino acids. Germline V gives CDR1 KGHSH, CDR2 LQKENI. V was pared by 2 bases and J by 5 bases, with 6 bases of the junction left unmatched. CDR3 loop: CASSPYGLAGDEQYF. In nucleotides, the CDR3 is TGTGCCAGCTCACCATATGGCCTAGCGGGGGACGAGCAGTACTTC.

This clone was seen at least ten times. The chain couples TRBV6-1 to TRBJ1-2; D uncertain. The length of the CDR3 is 12 residues. V was clipped by 2 bases and J by 4 bases, with 5 bases between them. CDR1 and CDR2 from the germline V gene are MNHNS and SASEGT. CDR3 in DNA: TGTGCCAGCAGTGAAAGCCTCTATGGCTACACCTTC. Translated: CASSESLYGYTF.

The genes are TRBV5-1 and TRBJ2-1; D perhaps matches TRBD2 (5 bases). This CDR3 is 17 amino acids long. The germline V and J ends were trimmed by 0 bases and 2 bases, with 15 bases remaining between them. Germline lookup yields CDR1 SGHRS and CDR2 YFSETQ. This CDR3 reads CASSLAGSSDAYNEQFF. The CDR3 DNA is TGCGCCAGCAGCTTGGCTGGTAGTAGCGACGCCTACAATGAGCAGTTCTTC.

This clone was seen a handful of times. The V call is TRBV15, the J call TRBJ2-7; D may be TRBD1 (5 bases). From germline, CDR1 is LNHNV and CDR2 YYDKDF (reference sequence). The CDR3 is 14 residues long. Trimming removed 1 base from V and 1 base from J, with 8 bases in between. CDR3 region: CATSRVAGSYEQYF. DNA of the CDR3: TGTGCCACCAGCAGAGTGGCAGGGTCCTACGAGCAGTACTTC.

V gene TRBV7-8 combines with J gene TRBJ2-7; 9 positions match TRBD1. CDR1 is SGHVS, CDR2 FQNEAQ, per germline. The trim removed 5 bases at V and 2 bases at J, leaving 4 bases unmatched. The CDR3 covers 14 residues. CDR3 sequence (DNA): TGTGCCAGCAGCCCGGGGACAGGGCCCTACGAGCAGTACTTC. Translation: CASSPGTGPYEQYF. Full variable domain (outside the CDR3, taken from reference TRBV7-8 and TRBJ2-7): GAGVSQSPRYKVAKRGQDVALRCDPISGHVSLFWYQQALGQGPEFLTYFQNEAQLDKSGLPSDRFFAERPEGSVSTLKIQRTQQEDSAVYLCASSPGTGPYEQYFGPGTRLTVT.

The table lists this clone with a count of one. The chain is built from TRBV2 and TRBJ2-1; 8 bases fit TRBD2. With V trimmed by 4 bases and J by 4 bases, 6 bases remained unmatched. This CDR3 is built from 15 residues. The germline V gene has CDR1 SNHLY and CDR2 FYNNEI. CDR3 loop: CASSVERGPYNEQFF. The CDR3 bases are TGTGCCAGCAGTGTAGAGCGGGGGCCTTACAATGAGCAGTTCTTC.

CDR3 region: CASSLTGSEQYF. DNA of the CDR3: TGTGCCAGCAGCCTTACAGGGTCCGAGCAGTACTTC. The V gene is TRBV6-5, the J gene TRBJ2-7, with TRBD1 as a possible D gene (6 bases). This CDR3 has 12 residues. V lost 6 bases to trimming and J lost 6 bases, with 12 bases between them. Germline V CDR1 and CDR2: MNHEY, SVGAGI.

This clone was detected once. The rearrangement joins TRBV4-2 to TRBJ2-3; 11 nucleotides line up with TRBD2. CDR3 length: 18 residues. Germline assignment: CDR1 LGHNA and CDR2 YNFKEQ. J gave up 3 bases and V 0 bases, and 8 bases lay outside the gene matches. The CDR3 bases are TGTGCCAGCAGCCAAGAGCCTGCTAGCGGGGGGTCGACAGATACGCAGTATTTT. It is translated as CASSQEPASGGSTDTQYF.

This chain uses TRBV28 with TRBJ1-3, with a possible D match to TRBD1 (5 bases). CDR3 size: 16 residues. Trimming shortened V by 5 bases and J by 1 base, and 15 bases separated the two germline ends. Germline values: CDR1 MDHEN, CDR2 SYDVKM. The CDR3 here is CASSPGGETSGNTIYF. CDR3 nucleotide sequence: TGTGCCAGCAGTCCTGGGGGGGAGACTTCTGGAAACACCATATATTTT.

The chain carries TRBV5-5 and TRBJ2-7; tentatively, D is TRBD2 (5 bases). There are 13 residues in the CDR3. Germline CDR1 is SGHKS and CDR2 is YYEKEE (reference sequence). Trimming pared 5 bases from V and 7 bases from J, leaving 16 bases between. The CDR3 loop reads CASSQTVSGEQYF. DNA of the CDR3: TGTGCCAGCAGTCAGACGGTCTCGGGGGAGCAGTACTTC.

The rearrangement links TRBV6-5 to TRBJ2-1; 15 nucleotides line up with TRBD2. In germline, CDR1 is MNHEY, CDR2 SVGAGI. CDR3 length equals 15 residues. Germline trimming cut 6 bases from V and 10 bases from J; bases unmatched to any gene: 7. CDR3 bases: TGTGCCAGCAGAGACGGGACTAGCGGGGGGCCCGAGCAGTTCTTC. The encoded protein is CASRDGTSGGPEQFF.

The V and J genes are TRBV2 and TRBJ2-3; a weak D match, TRBD1 (6 bases). Trimming removed 4 bases at V and 4 bases at J, with 9 bases between. CDR3 size: 13 residues. Germline CDR1 and CDR2: SNHLY and FYNNEI. CDR3 DNA sequence: TGTGCCAGCAGTGTGCAGGGGCCAGATACGCAGTATTTT. Amino acid sequence: CASSVQGPDTQYF. The whole variable domain, filled in from reference TRBV2 and TRBJ2-3, reads EPEVTQTPSHQVTQMGQEVILRCVPISNHLYFYWYRQILGQKVEFLVSFYNNEISEKSEIFDDQFSVERPDGSNFTLKIRSTKLEDSAMYFCASSVQGPDTQYFGPGTRLTVL.

The J gene is TRBJ2-1, the V gene TRBV12-5; D perhaps matches TRBD2 (5 bases). Between the trimmed V and J ends, which lost 5 bases and 2 bases, there was a span of 13 bases. The CDR3 loop spans 15 amino acids. Germline V gene lookup returns CDR1 LGHNT and CDR2 FRNRAP. For the CDR3, the DNA is TGTGCTAGTGGTCAAGCGGCCTTTCCCTACAATGAGCAGTTCTTC. Amino acid sequence: CASGQAAFPYNEQFF.

The V call is TRBV18, the J call TRBJ1-5; TRBD1 matches at 9 bases. The CDR3 is 13 amino acids. With V trimmed by 2 bases and J by 8 bases, 1 base remained unmatched. Germline V gene lookup returns CDR1 KGHSH and CDR2 LQKENI. DNA of the CDR3: TGTGCCAGCTCACCAAGACAGGGGGAGCCCCAGCATTTT. Translation: CASSPRQGEPQHF.